Sequencing of this T cell receptor (beta chain) was carried out in a study of blood T cell repertoires in COVID-19. For the study at large: The United States, Italy and Spain supplied acute and convalescent COVID-19 samples. Sample material is recorded as cDNA or gDNA derived from T cells, B-cell-depleted T cells, or PBMCs.

Trimming stripped 2 bases from V and 2 bases from J, with 13 bases between. This CDR3 contains 15 residues. CDR1 is SGDLS, CDR2 YYNGEE, per germline. In the original workflow: Amplification with reference gene primers provided the estimates of nucleated cell counts. Here immunoSEQ multiplex PCR was the method, and the copy in TCRdb shows in-frame clones only, minus some. The V and J calls and clone size come from that table; D and trimming were worked out from the DNA. The data show 120,000 or so clones, roughly four fifths seen once. The sequenced sample was peripheral blood. The chain joins TRBV9 to TRBJ1-2; TRBD1 is a possible D gene (6 bases). The origin of this receptor is a man aged 55 to 70 with acute or convalescent COVID-19. The chain's CDR3 is CASSVYTGTNYGYTF. CDR3 DNA sequence: TGTGCCAGCAGCGTCTACACAGGGACAAACTATGGCTACACCTTC. Using reference TRBV9 and TRBJ1-2 for the parts outside the CDR3, the full variable domain is DSGVTQTPKHLITATGQRVTLRCSPRSGDLSVYWYQQSLDQGLQFLIQYYNGEERAKGNILERFSAQQFPDLHSELNLSSLELGDSALYFCASSVYTGTNYGYTFGSGTRLTVV.